The 23 T cell receptor beta chains in this list originate from one sample, sequenced in a study of T cell responses to AZD1222 COVID-19 vaccine. Here immunoSEQ multiplex PCR was the method, and the copy in TCRdb shows in-frame clones only, minus some. The sample lists roughly 180,000 clones; approximately 94% were seen once. This specimen was peripheral blood, taken on day 0 of AZD1222 vaccination. These TCRs come from an adult in good health.

This chain links TRBV7-9 with TRBJ2-3; the D is unclear. This CDR3 is built from 14 residues. The germline V gene has CDR1 SEHNR and CDR2 FQNEAQ (reference sequence). V lost 10 bases and J lost 5, with 19 bases in between. CDR3 DNA sequence: TGTGCCACCCGGAGAAGCGATTTCGAAGATACGCAGTATTTT. This translates into CATRRSDFEDTQYF.

The chain couples TRBV6-2 or TRBV6-3 to TRBJ1-5, with D unclear. This CDR3 is 15 amino acids long. Trimming pared 0 bases from V and 0 bases from J, leaving 6 bases between. Germline CDR1 and CDR2: MNHEY and SVGEGT. CDR3 coding DNA: TGTGCCAGCAGTTACTCGGGGATTAGCAATCAGCCCCAGCATTTT. Protein product: CASSYSGISNQPQHF.

The chain recombines TRBV5-4 with TRBJ2-7; no firm D call. Trimming took 3 bases from V and 7 from J, leaving 14 bases between them. Germline CDR1 reads SGHNT; CDR2 reads YYREEE (reference sequence). The CDR3 is 13 residues long. CDR3 residues: CASSSESLGEQYF. CDR3 nucleotides: TGTGCCAGCAGCTCCGAAAGTCTCGGGGAGCAGTACTTC. The full variable domain, in which reference TRBV5-4 and TRBJ2-7 provide the parts outside the CDR3, is ETGVTQSPTHLIKTRGQQVTLRCSSQSGHNTVSWYQQALGQGPQFIFQYYREEENGRGNFPPRFSGLQFPNYSSELNVNALELDDSALYLCASSSESLGEQYFGPGTRLTVT.

This sequence joins TRBV5-1 and TRBJ2-7, with D perhaps matching TRBD2 (6 bases). Germline V lookup: CDR1 SGHRS, CDR2 YFSETQ. V was pared by 4 bases and J by 0 bases, with 14 bases between. This CDR3 comprises 15 residues. In nucleotides, the CDR3 is TGCGCCAGCAGCCGAACTCCGGGACTCTCCTACGAGCAGTACTTC. Translating it yields CASSRTPGLSYEQYF. The whole variable domain, remainder taken from reference TRBV5-1 and TRBJ2-7, is KAGVTQTPRYLIKTRGQQVTLSCSPISGHRSVSWYQQTPGQGLQFLFEYFSETQRNKGNFPGRFSGRQFSNSRSEMNVSTLELGDSALYLCASSRTPGLSYEQYFGPGTRLTVT.

The chain carries TRBV28 and TRBJ1-2, with no clear D. Deletions cut 2 bases from V and 7 bases from J, with 11 bases between. The CDR3 has 13 residues. Germline V gene lookup returns CDR1 MDHEN and CDR2 SYDVKM. The CDR3 DNA is TGTGCCAGCAGTTTAGACGACTACCGTGGCTACACCTTC. This translates into CASSLDDYRGYTF.

The gene calls are TRBV12-3 or TRBV12-4 and TRBJ2-7, with D uncertain. The V end was cut by 2 bases, the J end by 4 bases, with 9 bases between. This CDR3 contains 13 residues. Here the CDR3 reads CASSLSQLYEQYF. Written as DNA, the CDR3 is TGTGCCAGCAGTTTATCACAGCTTTACGAGCAGTACTTC.

The chain has TRBV21-1 and TRBJ2-2; TRBD2 is taken as the D call from the table, unchecked against the DNA. TRBV21-1 is annotated as a pseudogene. The CDR3 contains 17 residues. CDR3 loop: CARVSREALGMAGELFF. The CDR3 nucleotides read TGTGCCAGAGTGTCGCGGGAGGCCTTGGGAATGGCCGGGGAGCTGTTTTTT.

The chain is built from TRBV28 and TRBJ1-1; TRBD1 agrees at 9 bases. Trimming at V came to 7 bases and at J to 5 bases, leaving 5 bases not matched to a gene. This CDR3 is 13 amino acids long. Per the germline V gene, CDR1 is MDHEN and CDR2 is SYDVKM. CDR3 nucleotide sequence: TGTGCCAGCATCGGGACAGGGTGGACTGAAGCTTTCTTT. Protein product: CASIGTGWTEAFF.

The rearrangement uses TRBV5-4 and TRBJ2-1; 14 bases are shared with TRBD2. This CDR3 comprises 16 residues. Germline loops: CDR1 SGHNT, CDR2 YYREEE (reference sequence). V dropped 4 bases and J dropped 7; count of bases not matched to a gene: 7. The CDR3 is CASSKGLAGEENEQFF. The CDR3 DNA follows: TGTGCCAGCAGCAAGGGACTAGCGGGAGAGGAGAATGAGCAGTTCTTC.

J is TRBJ2-7 and V is TRBV29-1; tentatively, D is TRBD1 (6 bases). The CDR3 spans 15 residues. V lost 4 bases to trimming and J lost 3 bases, with 19 bases between them. Germline assignment: CDR1 SQVTM and CDR2 ANQGSEA. The CDR3 is CSVVSEGGLLYEQYF. CDR3 in DNA: TGCAGCGTTGTCTCTGAAGGGGGATTACTCTACGAGCAGTACTTC.

The J gene is TRBJ2-7, the V gene TRBV10-3; no clear D gene. The germline V gene has CDR1 ENHRY and CDR2 SYGVKD. Trimming removed 4 bases at V and 0 bases at J, with 10 bases between. The CDR3 extends over 14 amino acids. The CDR3 nucleotides read TGTGCCATCAGTGCGACTGAGAGCTCCTACGAGCAGTACTTC. Encoded protein: CAISATESSYEQYF.

This clone was recorded only once. V and J are TRBV28 and TRBJ2-5, with D possibly TRBD1 on 6 matching bases. Trimming shortened V by 8 bases and J by 8 bases, and 15 bases separated the two germline ends. CDR1 and CDR2 from the germline V gene are MDHEN and SYDVKM. The CDR3 is 12 amino acids. CDR3 nucleotides: TGTGCCAGCCGGGACACCCGTGATACCCAGTACTTC. Translation: CASRDTRDTQYF.

The V and J genes are TRBV7-8 and TRBJ1-1, with 8 nucleotides matching TRBD1. Trimming took 2 bases from V and 5 from J; bases not matched to a gene: 16. Germline CDR1 SGHVS, CDR2 FQNEAQ. The CDR3 is made up of 18 amino acids. The CDR3 DNA is TGTGCCAGCAGCTTAATCCCGACAGGGGCCATTCAGGGGACTGAAGCTTTCTTT. Amino acids: CASSLIPTGAIQGTEAFF.

This clone was seen just once. Other DNA sequences in this sample translate to the same CDR3. The chain recombines TRBV28 with TRBJ1-5, with unresolved D. V lost 2 bases to trimming and J lost 6 bases, with 5 bases between them. The CDR3 consists of 12 residues. Per germline, CDR1 MDHEN and CDR2 SYDVKM. The CDR3 region is CASSLMGQPQHF. The DNA for the CDR3 is TGTGCCAGCAGTTTAATGGGTCAGCCCCAGCATTTT.

V usage is TRBV5-1 and J usage is TRBJ1-1, with a weak D call TRBD1 (6 bases). Germline CDR1 reads SGHRS; CDR2 reads YFSETQ. V lost 0 bases to trimming and J lost 4 bases, with 16 bases between them. The CDR3 spans 16 residues. The CDR3 protein is CASSLAAGAGSTEAFF. The CDR3 DNA is TGCGCCAGCAGCTTGGCGGCAGGGGCCGGGAGCACTGAAGCTTTCTTT.

This clone was seen a single time. This chain uses TRBV2 with TRBJ1-1; 8 bases are a match to TRBD1. CDR3 length equals 12 residues. Germline V gene lookup returns CDR1 SNHLY and CDR2 FYNNEI. Unmatched junction bases numbered 3, after V lost 11 bases and J lost 1 base. CDR3 coding DNA: TGTGCCGGACAGGGACGGAACACTGAAGCTTTCTTT. Its protein is CAGQGRNTEAFF.

The J gene is TRBJ2-7, the V gene TRBV4-3, with 10 bases identical to TRBD2. Germline trimming cut 3 bases from V and 0 bases from J; bases unmatched to any gene: 5. Germline CDR1 reads LGHNA; CDR2 reads YSLEER. This CDR3 is 16 amino acids long. The CDR3 bases are TGCGCCAGCAGCCAGGGGACTAGCGCGAACTCCTACGAGCAGTACTTC. Translated: CASSQGTSANSYEQYF.

This chain uses TRBV15 with TRBJ1-5; no reliable D call. This CDR3 region has 14 residues. V was shortened by 3 bases and J by 7 bases, with 13 bases between the two germline ends. Germline-derived CDR1 and CDR2 are LNHNV and YYDKDF (reference sequence). This chain's CDR3 is CATSSSTEGQPQHF. DNA for the CDR3: TGTGCCACCAGCAGTTCCACCGAAGGGCAGCCCCAGCATTTT.

This clone was observed once. This chain uses TRBV19 with TRBJ2-1; no clear D gene. Per the germline V gene, CDR1 is LNHDA and CDR2 is SQIVND (reference sequence). This CDR3 contains 14 residues. Trimming stripped 8 bases from V and 0 bases from J, with 11 bases between. The CDR3 protein is CASGSLSSYNEQFF. CDR3 sequence (DNA): TGTGCCAGTGGATCTCTAAGCTCCTACAATGAGCAGTTCTTC.

This sequence joins TRBV25-1 and TRBJ1-2; 7 bases align to TRBD1. This CDR3 is 14 amino acids long. The V and J ends lost 3 bases and 2 bases, in that order; junction bases with no gene match: 3. Germline CDR1 reads MGHDK; CDR2 reads SYGVNS. CDR3 nucleotide sequence: TGTGCCAGCAGTGATGAGGGGGCAAACTATGGCTACACCTTC. Translating it yields CASSDEGANYGYTF.

The V and J genes are TRBV29-1 and TRBJ2-1; D gene ambiguous. The germline CDR1 and CDR2 sequences are SQVTM and ANQGSEA. Trimming removed 1 base from V and 0 bases from J, with 7 bases in between. CDR3 length: 14 amino acids. This chain's CDR3 is CSVEGQSSYNEQFF. The CDR3 DNA reads TGCAGCGTTGAAGGGCAGTCCTCCTACAATGAGCAGTTCTTC.

The chain employs TRBV4-1 and TRBJ1-1, with D perhaps TRBD1 (5 bases). The V gene's germline CDR1 is MGHRA and CDR2 YSYEKL. Trimming cost V 6 bases and J 4 bases, with 12 bases left between them. The CDR3 covers 13 residues. CDR3 in DNA: TGCGCCAGCAGTGGCAGGGTGGTCACTGAAGCTTTCTTT. Translating it yields CASSGRVVTEAFF.

This chain links TRBV27 with TRBJ2-3; D unresolved. The germline gives CDR1 MNHEY, CDR2 SMNVEV (reference sequence). This CDR3 spans 14 amino acids. Trimming left V 7 bases short and J 0 bases short, with 11 bases between. CDR3 DNA: TGTGCCAGCACCCATTCCGCTAGCACAGATACGCAGTATTTT. Translation gives CASTHSASTDTQYF.